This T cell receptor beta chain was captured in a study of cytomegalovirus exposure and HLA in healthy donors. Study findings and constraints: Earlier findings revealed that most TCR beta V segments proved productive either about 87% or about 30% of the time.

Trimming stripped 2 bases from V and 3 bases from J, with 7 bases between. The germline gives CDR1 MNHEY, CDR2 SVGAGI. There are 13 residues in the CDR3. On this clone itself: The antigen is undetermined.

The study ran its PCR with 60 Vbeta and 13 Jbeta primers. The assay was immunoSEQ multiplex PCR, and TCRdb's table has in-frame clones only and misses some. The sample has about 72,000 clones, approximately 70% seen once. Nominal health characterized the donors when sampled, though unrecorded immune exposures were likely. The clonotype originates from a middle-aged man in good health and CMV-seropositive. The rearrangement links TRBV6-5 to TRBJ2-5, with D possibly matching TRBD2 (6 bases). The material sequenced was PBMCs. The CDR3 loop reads CASSYGGEETQYF. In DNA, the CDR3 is TGTGCCAGCAGTTACGGCGGGGAAGAGACCCAGTACTTC.